This T cell receptor (beta chain) was found in a study of OX40 agonist ivuxolimab in advanced cancers. Study in general: Ivuxolimab was administered intravenously to patients at 0.01 to 10 mg/kg every 2 weeks. Three patients got partial responses; one had hepatocellular carcinoma and two had cutaneous melanoma. Study-wide results and caveats: Certain nonresponding patients likewise had low normalized T-cell clonal expansion.

Blood sampling took place at baseline, cycle 4 day 1, and cycle 7 day 1. The protocol was immunoSEQ multiplex PCR, while the TCRdb copy is restricted to in-frame clones and leaves out a portion. The sample contains over 40,000 clones, approximately 84% of which appear only once. Germline V CDR1 and CDR2: SGHAT, FQNNGV. Trimming shortened V by 4 bases and J by 1 base, and 7 bases separated the two germline ends. This CDR3 region has 13 residues. Comment on this clone: What it binds is not known. Other nucleotide sequences from this sample produce the same CDR3.

The sample was CD4+ or CD8+ T cells sorted from blood, taken in a trial of the OX40 agonist ivuxolimab. The sequence was obtained from an adult with an advanced solid tumor such as melanoma, head and neck, liver or kidney cancer. The chain recombines TRBV11-2 with TRBJ1-1, with D tentatively TRBD1 (6 bases). CDR3 loop: CASSSQGNTEAFF. For the CDR3, the DNA is TGTGCCAGCAGCTCACAGGGGAACACTGAAGCTTTCTTT.